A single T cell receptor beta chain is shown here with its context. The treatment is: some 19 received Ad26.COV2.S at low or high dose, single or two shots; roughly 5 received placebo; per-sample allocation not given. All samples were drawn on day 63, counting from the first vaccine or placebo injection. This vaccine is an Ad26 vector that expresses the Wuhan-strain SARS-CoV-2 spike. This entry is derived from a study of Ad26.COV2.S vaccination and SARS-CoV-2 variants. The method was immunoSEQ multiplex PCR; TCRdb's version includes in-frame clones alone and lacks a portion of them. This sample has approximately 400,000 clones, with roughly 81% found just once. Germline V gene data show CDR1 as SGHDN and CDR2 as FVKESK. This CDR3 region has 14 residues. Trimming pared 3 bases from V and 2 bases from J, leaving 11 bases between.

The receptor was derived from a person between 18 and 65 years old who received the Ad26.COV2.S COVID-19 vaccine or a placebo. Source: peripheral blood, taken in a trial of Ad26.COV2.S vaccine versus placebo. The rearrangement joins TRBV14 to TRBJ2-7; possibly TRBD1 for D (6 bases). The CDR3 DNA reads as TGTGCCAGCAGCCAGTCCGGGACAACCTACGAGCAGTACTTC. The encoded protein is CASSQSGTTYEQYF.